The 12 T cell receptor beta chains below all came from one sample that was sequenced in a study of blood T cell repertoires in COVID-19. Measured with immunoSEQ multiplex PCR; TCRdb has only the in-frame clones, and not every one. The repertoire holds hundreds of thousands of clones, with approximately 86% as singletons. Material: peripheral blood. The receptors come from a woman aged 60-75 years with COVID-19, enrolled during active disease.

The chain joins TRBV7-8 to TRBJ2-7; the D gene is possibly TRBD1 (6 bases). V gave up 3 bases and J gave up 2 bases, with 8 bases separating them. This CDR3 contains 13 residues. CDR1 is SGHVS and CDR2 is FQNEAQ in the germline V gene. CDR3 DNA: TGTGCCAGCAGCTTTCCAGGGGCCTACGAGCAGTACTTC. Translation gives CASSFPGAYEQYF.

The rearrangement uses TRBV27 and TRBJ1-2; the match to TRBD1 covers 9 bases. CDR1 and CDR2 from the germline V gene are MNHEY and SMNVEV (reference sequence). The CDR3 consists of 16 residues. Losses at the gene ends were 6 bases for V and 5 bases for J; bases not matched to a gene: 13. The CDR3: CASSRDRVRTPYGYTF. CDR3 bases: TGTGCCAGCAGCCGGGACAGGGTCCGGACCCCTTATGGCTACACCTTC.

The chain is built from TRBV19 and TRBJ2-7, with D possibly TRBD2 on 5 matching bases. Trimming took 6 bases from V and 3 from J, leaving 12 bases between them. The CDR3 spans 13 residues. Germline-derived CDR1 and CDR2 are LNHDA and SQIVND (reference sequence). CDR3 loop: CASSLLRVYEQYF. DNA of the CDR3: TGTGCCAGTAGCCTCTTGCGGGTCTACGAGCAGTACTTC.

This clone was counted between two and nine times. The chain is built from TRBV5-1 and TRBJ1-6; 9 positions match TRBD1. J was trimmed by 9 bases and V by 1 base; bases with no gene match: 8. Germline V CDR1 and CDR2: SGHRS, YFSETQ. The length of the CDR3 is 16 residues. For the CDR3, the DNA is TGCGCCAGCAGCTTGACCCGACAGGGGGTAAGTTCACCCCTCCACTTT. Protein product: CASSLTRQGVSSPLHF. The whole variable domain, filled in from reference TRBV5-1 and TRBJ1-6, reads KAGVTQTPRYLIKTRGQQVTLSCSPISGHRSVSWYQQTPGQGLQFLFEYFSETQRNKGNFPGRFSGRQFSNSRSEMNVSTLELGDSALYLCASSLTRQGVSSPLHFGNGTRLTVT.

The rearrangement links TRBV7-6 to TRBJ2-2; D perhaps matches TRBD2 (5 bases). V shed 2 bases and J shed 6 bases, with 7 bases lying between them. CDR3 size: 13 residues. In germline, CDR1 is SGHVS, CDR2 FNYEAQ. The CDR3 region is CASSLNGAGELFF. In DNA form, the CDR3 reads TGTGCCAGCAGCTTAAACGGGGCCGGGGAGCTGTTTTTT.

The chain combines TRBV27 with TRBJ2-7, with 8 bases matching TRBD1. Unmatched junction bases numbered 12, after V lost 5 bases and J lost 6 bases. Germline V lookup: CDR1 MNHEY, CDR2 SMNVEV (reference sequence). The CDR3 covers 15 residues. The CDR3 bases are TGTGCCAGCAGTGCCCTCCAGGGGGCCCCTGGCGAGCAGTACTTC. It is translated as CASSALQGAPGEQYF.

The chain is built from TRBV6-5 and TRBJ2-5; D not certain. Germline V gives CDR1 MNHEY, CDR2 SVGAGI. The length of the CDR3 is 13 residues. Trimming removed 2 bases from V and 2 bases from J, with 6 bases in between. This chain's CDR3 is CASSYAVQETQYF. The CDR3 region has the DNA TGTGCCAGCAGTTACGCGGTACAAGAGACCCAGTACTTC.

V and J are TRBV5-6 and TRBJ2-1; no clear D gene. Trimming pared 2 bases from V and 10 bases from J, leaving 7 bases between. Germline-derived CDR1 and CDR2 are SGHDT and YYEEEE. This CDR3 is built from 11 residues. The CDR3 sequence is CASSFVQEQFF. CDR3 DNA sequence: TGTGCCAGCAGCTTCGTTCAGGAGCAGTTCTTC.

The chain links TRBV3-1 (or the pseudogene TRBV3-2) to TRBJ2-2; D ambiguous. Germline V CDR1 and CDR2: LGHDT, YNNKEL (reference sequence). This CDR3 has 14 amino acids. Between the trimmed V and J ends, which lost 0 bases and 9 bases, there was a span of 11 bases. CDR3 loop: CASSQDLASRELFF. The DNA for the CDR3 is TGTGCCAGCAGCCAAGATCTGGCCTCGAGGGAGCTGTTTTTT.

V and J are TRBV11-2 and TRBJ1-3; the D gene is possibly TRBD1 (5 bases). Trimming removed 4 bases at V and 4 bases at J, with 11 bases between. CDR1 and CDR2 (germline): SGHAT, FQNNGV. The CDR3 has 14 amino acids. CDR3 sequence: CASSSTVYGNTIYF. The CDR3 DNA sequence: TGTGCCAGCAGCTCGACAGTCTACGGAAACACCATATATTTT.

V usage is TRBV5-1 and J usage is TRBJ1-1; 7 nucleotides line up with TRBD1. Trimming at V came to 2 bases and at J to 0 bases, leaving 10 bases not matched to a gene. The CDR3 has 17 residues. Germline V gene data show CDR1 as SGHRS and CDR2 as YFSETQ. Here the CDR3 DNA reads TGCGCCAGCAGCTTCACCCACAGGGGAGGCATGAACACTGAAGCTTTCTTT. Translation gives CASSFTHRGGMNTEAFF.

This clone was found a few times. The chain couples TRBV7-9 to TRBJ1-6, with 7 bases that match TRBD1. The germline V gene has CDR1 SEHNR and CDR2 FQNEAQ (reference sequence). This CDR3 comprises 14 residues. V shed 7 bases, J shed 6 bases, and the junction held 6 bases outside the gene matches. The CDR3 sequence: CASTGTDSNSPLHF. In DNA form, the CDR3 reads TGTGCCAGCACCGGGACAGACTCTAATTCACCCCTCCACTTT.